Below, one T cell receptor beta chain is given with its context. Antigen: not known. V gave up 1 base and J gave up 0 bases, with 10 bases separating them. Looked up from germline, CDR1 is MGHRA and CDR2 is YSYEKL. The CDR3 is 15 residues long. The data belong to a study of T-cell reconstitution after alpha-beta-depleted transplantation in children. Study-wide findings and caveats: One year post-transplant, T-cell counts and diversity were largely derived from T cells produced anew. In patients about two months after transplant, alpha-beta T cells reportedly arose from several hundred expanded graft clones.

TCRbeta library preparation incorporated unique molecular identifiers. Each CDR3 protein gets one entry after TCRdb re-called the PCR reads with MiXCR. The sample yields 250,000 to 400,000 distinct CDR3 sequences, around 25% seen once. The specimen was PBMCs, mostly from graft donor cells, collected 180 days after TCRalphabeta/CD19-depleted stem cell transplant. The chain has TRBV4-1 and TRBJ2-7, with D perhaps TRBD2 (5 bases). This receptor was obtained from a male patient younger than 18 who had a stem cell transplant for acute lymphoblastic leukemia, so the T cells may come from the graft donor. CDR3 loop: CASSQVEVRSYEQYF. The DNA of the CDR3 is TGCGCCAGCAGCCAAGTGGAGGTTCGCTCCTACGAGCAGTACTTC.